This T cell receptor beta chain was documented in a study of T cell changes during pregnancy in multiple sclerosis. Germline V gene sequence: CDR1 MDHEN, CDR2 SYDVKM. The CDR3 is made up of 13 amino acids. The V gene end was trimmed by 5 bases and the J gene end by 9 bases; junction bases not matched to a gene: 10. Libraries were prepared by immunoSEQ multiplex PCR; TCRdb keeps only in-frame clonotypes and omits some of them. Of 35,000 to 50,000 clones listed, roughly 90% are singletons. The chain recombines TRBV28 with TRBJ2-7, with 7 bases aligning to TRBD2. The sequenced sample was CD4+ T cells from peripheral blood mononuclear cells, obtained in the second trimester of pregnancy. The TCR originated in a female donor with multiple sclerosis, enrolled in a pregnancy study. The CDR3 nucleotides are TGTGCCAGCAGTCTAAGGGACTACATGGGGCAGTACTTC. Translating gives CASSLRDYMGQYF. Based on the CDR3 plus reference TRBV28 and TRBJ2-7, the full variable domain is DVKVTQSSRYLVKRTGEKVFLECVQDMDHENMFWYRQDPGLGLRLIYFSYDVKMKEKGDIPEGYSVSREKKERFSLILESASTNQTSMYLCASSLRDYMGQYFGPGTRLTVT.